This T cell receptor beta chain was obtained from a study of human T cells and chemical hapten exposure. General study points: In the PT1 data, expanded TCR counts showed a positive correlation with patch test score.

Worth noting for this clonotype: The antigen remains unidentified.

Time point indicated: patch test 1, 2 weeks after DPC sensitization. The treatment is: therapeutic diphenylcyclopropenone sensitization with weekly scalp DPC. The authors extracted total RNA from unfractionated whole blood. The CDR3 runs to 14 residues. Trimming took 7 bases from V and 1 from J, leaving 13 bases between them. Germline lookup yields CDR1 SQVTM and CDR2 ANQGSEA. In the study's own analysis: Sample TCR counts, which ranged from roughly 20,000 to 690,600, had a median of roughly 99,000. Using its own MiXCR run on the RACE reads, TCRdb lists one record per CDR3 protein. The V and J calls, along with clone size, are taken from TCRdb and not from the paper's own processing. The sample yields around 150,000 distinct CDR3 sequences, about 15% seen once.

The input for sequencing was whole blood, taken in connection with sensitization to the hapten diphenylcyclopropenone (DPC). The clonotype originates from a woman in her twenties or thirties with alopecia areata. Some clones in this sample may be carry-over from other donors' samples. The genes are TRBV29-1 and TRBJ2-2, with D perhaps TRBD2 (6 bases). In DNA, the CDR3 is TGCAGCGCTACGTGGCGGGAGAACACCGGGGAGCTGTTTTTT. The encoded protein is CSATWRENTGELFF.